One TCR beta chain is described in this entry. The sample comes from a study of spatial heterogeneity in lung cancer. The time point: blood at routine non-recurrence follow-up after resection. The study sequenced unsorted whole RNA from tumor, nontumor lung or frozen PBMC. Each CDR3 protein gets one entry after TCRdb re-called the 5' RACE reads with MiXCR. The data show 25,000 to 30,000 distinct CDR3 sequences, with 5% to 6.5% seen just once and 20% to 25% held by the top ten. The material was PBMCs, obtained at follow-up. The TCR comes from a male donor with early-stage non-small cell lung cancer.

In DNA form, the CDR3 reads TGTGCCAGCAGCTTGCCGGGACAGAAAAACATTCAGTACTTC. Its protein product is CASSLPGQKNIQYF. The chain links TRBV5-6 to TRBJ2-4; 7 bases are shared with TRBD1. This CDR3 is 14 amino acids long. CDR1 is SGHDT, CDR2 YYEEEE, per germline. The V and J ends lost 1 base and 4 bases, in that order; junction bases with no gene match: 2. The entire variable domain, with the rest obtained from reference TRBV5-6 and TRBJ2-4, is as follows: DAGVTQSPTHLIKTRGQQVTLRCSPKSGHDTVSWYQQALGQGPQFIFQYYEEEERQRGNFPDRFSGHQFPNYSSELNVNALLLGDSALYLCASSLPGQKNIQYFGAGTRLSVL.